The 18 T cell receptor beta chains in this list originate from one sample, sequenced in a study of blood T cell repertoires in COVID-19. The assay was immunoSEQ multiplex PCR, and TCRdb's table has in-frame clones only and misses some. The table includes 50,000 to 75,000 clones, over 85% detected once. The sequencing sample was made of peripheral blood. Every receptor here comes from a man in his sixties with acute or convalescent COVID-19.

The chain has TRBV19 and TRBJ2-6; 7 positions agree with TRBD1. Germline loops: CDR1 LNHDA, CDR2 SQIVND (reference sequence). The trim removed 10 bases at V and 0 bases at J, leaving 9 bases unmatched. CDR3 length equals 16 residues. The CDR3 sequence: CATREGALSGANVLTF. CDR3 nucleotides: TGTGCCACTCGAGAGGGGGCCCTCTCTGGGGCCAACGTCCTGACTTTC.

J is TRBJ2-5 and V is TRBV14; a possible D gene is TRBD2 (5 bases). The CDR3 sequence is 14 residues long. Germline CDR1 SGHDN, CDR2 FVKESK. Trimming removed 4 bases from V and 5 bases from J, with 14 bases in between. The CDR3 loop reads CASSPRMGEETQYF. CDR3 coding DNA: TGTGCCAGCAGCCCTCGGATGGGAGAGGAGACCCAGTACTTC.

The CDR3 DNA reads as TGCGCCAGCAGCTGGACAGGGCGGTCTAATTCACCCCTCCACTTT. It translates to CASSWTGRSNSPLHF. V usage is TRBV5-1 and J usage is TRBJ1-6, with 8 nucleotides matching TRBD1. The CDR3 sequence is 15 residues long. Germline V gene sequence: CDR1 SGHRS, CDR2 YFSETQ. Losses at the gene ends were 3 bases for V and 6 bases for J; bases not matched to a gene: 5.

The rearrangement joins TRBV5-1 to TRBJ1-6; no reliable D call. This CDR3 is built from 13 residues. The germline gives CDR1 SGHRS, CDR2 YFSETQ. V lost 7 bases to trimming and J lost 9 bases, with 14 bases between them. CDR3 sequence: CASSGVLGSPLHF. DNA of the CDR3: TGCGCCAGCTCCGGGGTTTTGGGTTCACCCCTCCACTTT.

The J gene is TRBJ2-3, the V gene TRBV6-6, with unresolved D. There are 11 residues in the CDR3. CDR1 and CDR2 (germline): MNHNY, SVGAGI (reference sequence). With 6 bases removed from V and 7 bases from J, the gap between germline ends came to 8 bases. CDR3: CASSDTHTQYF. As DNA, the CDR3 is TGTGCCAGCAGCGACACCCATACGCAGTATTTT.

CDR3 region: CASSYRAGLGETQYF. The CDR3 DNA follows: TGTGCCAGCAGTTACCGGGCGGGACTAGGAGAGACCCAGTACTTC. The V and J genes are TRBV27 and TRBJ2-5; 8 positions match TRBD2. The CDR3 spans 15 residues. V lost 4 bases and J lost 4; bases outside the gene matches: 8. The germline V gene has CDR1 MNHEY and CDR2 SMNVEV (reference sequence).

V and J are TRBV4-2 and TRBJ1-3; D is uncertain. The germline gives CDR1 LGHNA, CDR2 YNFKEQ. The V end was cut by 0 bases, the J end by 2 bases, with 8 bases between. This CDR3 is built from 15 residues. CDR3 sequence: CASSQDPGTGNTIYF. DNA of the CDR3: TGTGCCAGCAGCCAAGATCCAGGCACTGGAAACACCATATATTTT.

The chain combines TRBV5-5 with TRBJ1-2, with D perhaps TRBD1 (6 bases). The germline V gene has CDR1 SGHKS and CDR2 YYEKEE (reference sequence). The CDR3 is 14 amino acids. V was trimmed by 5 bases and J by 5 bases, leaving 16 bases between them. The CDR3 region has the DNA TGTGCCAGCAGTTCCAGGGGTCTGGGGTATGGCTACACCTTC. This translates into CASSSRGLGYGYTF.

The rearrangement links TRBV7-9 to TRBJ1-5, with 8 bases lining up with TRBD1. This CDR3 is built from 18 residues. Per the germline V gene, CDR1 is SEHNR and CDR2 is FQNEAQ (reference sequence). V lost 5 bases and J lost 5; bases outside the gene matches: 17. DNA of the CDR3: TGTGCCAGCAGCCAGGACAGGGACGGCGCGCGTGATTATCAGCCCCAGCATTTT. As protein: CASSQDRDGARDYQPQHF.

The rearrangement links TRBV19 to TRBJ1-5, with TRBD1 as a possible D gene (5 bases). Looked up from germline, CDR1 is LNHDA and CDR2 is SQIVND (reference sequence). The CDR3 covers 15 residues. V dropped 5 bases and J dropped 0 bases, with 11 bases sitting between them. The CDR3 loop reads CASSPQVASNQPQHF. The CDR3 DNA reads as TGTGCCAGTAGTCCACAGGTGGCTAGCAATCAGCCCCAGCATTTT.

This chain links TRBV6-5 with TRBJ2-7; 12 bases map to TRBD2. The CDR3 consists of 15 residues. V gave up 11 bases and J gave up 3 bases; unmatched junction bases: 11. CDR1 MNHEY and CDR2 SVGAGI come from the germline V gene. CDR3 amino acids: CAATILAGGFYEQYF. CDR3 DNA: TGTGCCGCCACAATTCTAGCGGGGGGGTTCTACGAGCAGTACTTC.

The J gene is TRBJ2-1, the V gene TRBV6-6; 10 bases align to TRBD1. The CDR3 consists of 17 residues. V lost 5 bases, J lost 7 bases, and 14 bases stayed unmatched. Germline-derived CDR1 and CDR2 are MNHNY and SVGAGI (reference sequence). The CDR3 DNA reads TGTGCCAGCAGTCGGCCGAAGACAGGGGGCTTGATGAATGAGCAGTTCTTC. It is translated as CASSRPKTGGLMNEQFF.

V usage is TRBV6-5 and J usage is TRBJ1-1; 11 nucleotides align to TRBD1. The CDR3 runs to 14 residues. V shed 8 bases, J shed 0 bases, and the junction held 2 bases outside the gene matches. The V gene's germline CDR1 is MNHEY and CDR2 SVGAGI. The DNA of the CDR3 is TGTGCCAGCTGGGACAGGGGGATGAACACTGAAGCTTTCTTT. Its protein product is CASWDRGMNTEAFF.

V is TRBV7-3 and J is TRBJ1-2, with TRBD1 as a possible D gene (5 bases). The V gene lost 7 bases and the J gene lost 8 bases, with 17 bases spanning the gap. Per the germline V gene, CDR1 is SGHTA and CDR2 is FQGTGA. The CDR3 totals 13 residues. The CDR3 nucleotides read TGTGCCAGCACCTCCCAGGGCTTGGGAGGCTACACCTTC. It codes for CASTSQGLGGYTF.

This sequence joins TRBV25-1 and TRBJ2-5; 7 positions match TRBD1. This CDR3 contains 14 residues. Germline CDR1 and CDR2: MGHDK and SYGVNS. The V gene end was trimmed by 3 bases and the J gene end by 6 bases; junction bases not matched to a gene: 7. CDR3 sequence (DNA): TGTGCCAGCAGTGACCCGACAGGGTTCAAGACCCAGTACTTC. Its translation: CASSDPTGFKTQYF.

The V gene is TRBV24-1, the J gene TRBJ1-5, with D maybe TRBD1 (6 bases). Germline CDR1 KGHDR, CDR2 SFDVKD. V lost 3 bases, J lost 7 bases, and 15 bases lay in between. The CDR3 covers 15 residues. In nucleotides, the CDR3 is TGTGCCACCAGTGATGACAAACCAGGGGACCAGCCCCAGCATTTT. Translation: CATSDDKPGDQPQHF.

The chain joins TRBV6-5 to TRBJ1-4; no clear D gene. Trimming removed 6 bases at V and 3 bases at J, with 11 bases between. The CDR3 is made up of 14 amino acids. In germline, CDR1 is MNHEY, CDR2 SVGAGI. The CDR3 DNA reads TGTGCCAGCAGGGGGAGACTGGCTAATGAAAAACTGTTTTTT. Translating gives CASRGRLANEKLFF.

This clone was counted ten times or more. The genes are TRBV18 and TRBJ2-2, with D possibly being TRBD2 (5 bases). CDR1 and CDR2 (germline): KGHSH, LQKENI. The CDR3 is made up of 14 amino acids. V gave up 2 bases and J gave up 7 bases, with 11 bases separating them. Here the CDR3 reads CASSPIEGYGELFF. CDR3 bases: TGTGCCAGCTCACCAATTGAGGGATACGGGGAGCTGTTTTTT.